A single T cell receptor (beta chain) is shown here with its context. CDR3 size: 12 residues. Trimming removed 2 bases from V and 13 bases from J, with 12 bases in between. CDR1 is MNHEY, CDR2 SMNVEV, per germline (reference sequence). Original analysis: Scientists estimated how many nucleated cells there were by amplifying reference gene primers. Measured with immunoSEQ multiplex PCR; TCRdb has only the in-frame clones, and not every one. That table supplies the V and J calls and clone size; D and trimming were determined from the DNA. The sample lists approximately 400,000 clones, roughly 90% occurring once. The sample comes from a study of blood T cell repertoires in COVID-19. The wider study: Both acute and convalescent COVID-19 samples were obtained from the United States, Italy and Spain. From T cells, B-cell-depleted T cells, or PBMCs came the material, which was cDNA or gDNA.

This sequence joins TRBV27 and TRBJ2-1; D is undetermined. Sample: peripheral blood. The sequence came from a middle-aged man with acute or convalescent COVID-19. The CDR3 spells CASSLGTTRQFF. The CDR3 DNA is TGTGCCAGCAGTTTAGGAACTACGCGACAGTTCTTC.